These 5 T cell receptor beta chains came from one sample sequenced in a study of yellow fever vaccine responses in identical twins. One entry per CDR3 protein results from TCRdb running MiXCR on the RT-PCR reads. The repertoire holds under 1,500 distinct CDR3 sequences, with about 90% as singletons. This sample comprised T cells from blood (PBMCs), unsorted or a sorted subset (not recorded which), obtained before or after yellow fever vaccination (not recorded which). These receptors originate from a female donor who received the yellow fever vaccine.

The rearrangement joins TRBV6-5 to TRBJ2-7; 11 nucleotides line up with TRBD2. After removal of 0 bases from V and 3 bases from J, the junction contained 4 bases not matched to a gene. Germline CDR1 and CDR2: MNHEY and SVGAGI. The CDR3 is 16 amino acids. The chain's CDR3 is CASSYSPGTSGYEQYF. The CDR3 coding sequence is TGTGCCAGCAGTTACTCGCCCGGGACTAGCGGCTACGAGCAGTACTTC.

This sequence joins TRBV4-3 and TRBJ2-1; D remains unclear. The V and J ends lost 0 bases and 5 bases respectively, with 11 bases between them. The germline V gene has CDR1 LGHNA and CDR2 YSLEER. The CDR3 totals 15 residues. The CDR3 DNA reads as TGCGCCAGCAGCCAAGACGGTGCGGTTGACAATGAGCAGTTCTTC. It is translated as CASSQDGAVDNEQFF.

CDR3 residues: CASSRTGGPYEQYF. The CDR3 DNA sequence: TGTGCCAGCAGCCGGACAGGGGGTCCCTACGAGCAGTACTTC. The chain recombines TRBV14 with TRBJ2-7; TRBD1 aligns across 10 bases. Germline CDR1 SGHDN, CDR2 FVKESK. Trimming cost V 4 bases and J 2 bases; bases outside gene matches: 2. The CDR3 extends over 14 amino acids. Supplemented by reference TRBV14 and TRBJ2-7, the full variable domain reads EAGVTQFPSHSVIEKGQTVTLRCDPISGHDNLYWYRRVMGKEIKFLLHFVKESKQDESGMPNNRFLAERTGGTYSTLKVQPAELEDSGVYFCASSRTGGPYEQYFGPGTRLTVT.

The genes are TRBV12-3 or TRBV12-4 and TRBJ1-2; D remains unclear. Deletions cut 4 bases from V and 5 bases from J, with 5 bases between. The length of the CDR3 is 11 residues. CDR3 protein: CASSSRYGYTF. CDR3 DNA: TGTGCCAGCAGTTCGCGGTATGGCTACACCTTC.

The chain carries TRBV11-3 and TRBJ1-6; no clear D gene. Germline V CDR1 and CDR2: SGHNT, YENEEA. Trimming cost V 5 bases and J 7 bases, with 15 bases left between them. The CDR3 consists of 15 residues. CDR3 in DNA: TGTGCCAGCAGCCCGTCTACGGGGAGGAATTCACCCCTCCACTTT. Translated, it gives CASSPSTGRNSPLHF.